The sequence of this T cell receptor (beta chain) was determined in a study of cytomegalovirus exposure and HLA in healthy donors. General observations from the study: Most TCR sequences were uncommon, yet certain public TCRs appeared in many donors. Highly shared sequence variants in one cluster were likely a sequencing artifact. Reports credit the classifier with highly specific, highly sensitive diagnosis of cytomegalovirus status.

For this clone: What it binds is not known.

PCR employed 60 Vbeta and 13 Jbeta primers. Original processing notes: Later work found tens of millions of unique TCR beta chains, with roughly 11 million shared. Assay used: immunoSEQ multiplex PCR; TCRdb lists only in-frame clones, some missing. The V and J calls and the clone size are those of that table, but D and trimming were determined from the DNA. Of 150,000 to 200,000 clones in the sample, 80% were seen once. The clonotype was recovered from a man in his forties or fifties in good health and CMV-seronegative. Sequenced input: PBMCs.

The chain's CDR3 is CASSRQGDTQYF. DNA for the CDR3: TGTGCCAGCAGCCGACAGGGGGATACGCAGTATTTT. The chain links TRBV7-6 to TRBJ2-3; 8 bases match TRBD1. Germline V gene data show CDR1 as SGHVS and CDR2 as FNYEAQ. V lost 5 bases to trimming and J lost 6 bases; unmatched junction nucleotides: 1. The CDR3 consists of 12 residues.